This T cell receptor (beta chain) derives from a study of T cell responses to AZD1222 COVID-19 vaccine. The table came from immunoSEQ multiplex PCR; TCRdb's copy has only in-frame clones and leaves some out. This sample has 110,000 or so clones, with approximately 90% found just once. In regard to this clone: Its antigen remains unidentified.

V was pared by 4 bases and J by 6 bases, with 7 bases between. Germline V gene sequence: CDR1 SEHNR, CDR2 FQNEAQ (reference sequence). CDR3 length: 11 residues. Study observations and caveats: The span of vaccine-associated CD4 TCRs extended across spike, with dominance at 160-218 and 743-854.

Sequenced material: peripheral blood, taken 28 days after the second AZD1222 dose. The chain employs TRBV7-9 and TRBJ2-7; D is unclear. This TCR derives from an adult who received the AZD1222 COVID-19 vaccine. DNA of the CDR3: TGTGCCAGCAGCTGGACGGGCGAGCAGTACTTC. Its translation: CASSWTGEQYF.